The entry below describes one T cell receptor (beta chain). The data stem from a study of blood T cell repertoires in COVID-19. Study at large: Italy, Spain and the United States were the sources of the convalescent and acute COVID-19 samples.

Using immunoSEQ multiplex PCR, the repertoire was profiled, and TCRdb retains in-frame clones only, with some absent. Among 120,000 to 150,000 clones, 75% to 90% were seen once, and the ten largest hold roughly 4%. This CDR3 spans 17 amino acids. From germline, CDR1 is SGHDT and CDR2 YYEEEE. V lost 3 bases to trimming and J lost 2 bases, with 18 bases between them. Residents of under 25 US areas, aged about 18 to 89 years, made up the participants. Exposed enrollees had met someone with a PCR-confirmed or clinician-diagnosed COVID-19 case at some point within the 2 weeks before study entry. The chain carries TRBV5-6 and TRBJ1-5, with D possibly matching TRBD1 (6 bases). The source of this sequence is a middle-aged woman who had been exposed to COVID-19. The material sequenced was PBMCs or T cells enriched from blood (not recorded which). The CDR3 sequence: CASSSGLGGRRNQPQHF. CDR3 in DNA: TGTGCCAGCAGCTCTGGCTTAGGGGGAAGACGCAATCAGCCCCAGCATTTT.